This T cell receptor (beta chain) emerged from a study of T cells in Graves' hyperthyroidism and ophthalmopathy. RNA transcripts provided the source from which TCR beta CDR3 regions were amplified. First-round RT-PCR targeting the TCR CDR3 was performed with the HTBI primer set. TCRdb redid the calling of the multiplex PCR reads with MiXCR, one entry per CDR3 protein. The sample has hundreds of thousands of distinct CDR3 sequences, over 35% seen once. The CDR3 has 13 residues. The V end was cut by 4 bases, the J end by 3 bases, with 5 bases between. CDR1 and CDR2 (germline): SGHKS, YYEKEE (reference sequence). This clonotype was detected only a few times.

What was sequenced was blood. The receptor's source is a man between 18 and 29 years old with Graves' hyperthyroidism. The chain couples TRBV5-5 to TRBJ2-6; the D is unclear. The CDR3 loop is CASSPYGANVLTF. For the CDR3, the DNA is TGTGCCAGCAGCCCCTATGGGGCCAACGTCCTGACTTTC. Drawing the rest from reference TRBV5-5 and TRBJ2-6, the complete variable domain is DAGVTQSPTHLIKTRGQQVTLRCSPISGHKSVSWYQQVLGQGPQFIFQYYEKEERGRGNFPDRFSARQFPNYSSELNVNALLLGDSALYLCASSPYGANVLTFGAGSRLTVL.